This T cell receptor (beta chain) was observed in a study of T cell clones after liver transplantation. This clone was found a few times. Sequenced by immunoSEQ multiplex PCR; TCRdb stores in-frame clones only, minus some. The data hold thousands of clones, with roughly 85% observed a single time. The ends were cut back, 6 bases at V and 8 bases at J, with 22 bases in the middle. This CDR3 comprises 15 residues. CDR1 and CDR2 (germline): MNHEY, SVGAGI. The TCR comes from a human patient who received a liver transplant. Some T cells may originate from the graft donor. Sequenced material: CD8+ T cells from blood, taken 24 months after liver transplant. This rearrangement joins TRBV6-5 to TRBJ1-2; D not resolved. The CDR3 region is CASSSQGGSNGGYTF. For the CDR3, the DNA is TGTGCCAGCAGCTCTCAAGGAGGGTCCAACGGAGGCTACACCTTC.